This T cell receptor (beta chain) was documented in a study of control samples from healthy donors and cancer patients. Germline CDR1 and CDR2: SGHRS and YFSETQ. Trimming pared 4 bases from V and 5 bases from J, leaving 14 bases between. This CDR3 has 14 amino acids. TCRdb keeps only in-frame clones here, not all; method: immunoSEQ multiplex PCR. This table has roughly 120,000 clones, roughly 91% appearing once. The sequencing input was blood. The clonotype originates from a woman in her 70s in good health. This rearrangement joins TRBV5-1 to TRBJ2-3; maybe TRBD2 (6 bases). CDR3 residues: CASSPREAGDTQYF. Here the CDR3 DNA reads TGCGCCAGCAGCCCCAGGGAGGCGGGAGATACGCAGTATTTT.